What follows is one T cell receptor beta chain and its context. It was with 60 Vbeta and 13 Jbeta primers that the PCR ran. The method was immunoSEQ multiplex PCR; TCRdb's version includes in-frame clones alone and lacks a portion of them. This repertoire comprises about 99,000 clones; its ten largest clones make up 3.5%. Trimming shortened V by 6 bases and J by 5 bases, and 17 bases separated the two germline ends. The CDR3 sequence is 15 residues long. From germline, CDR1 is MDHEN and CDR2 SYDVKM. This sample was taken from a study of cytomegalovirus exposure and HLA in healthy donors. This chain connects TRBV28 to TRBJ1-5; D possibly corresponds to TRBD1 (5 bases). This receptor was identified in a man aged 35-49 years in good health and CMV-seronegative. The sample consisted of PBMCs. The CDR3 protein is CASSISQLGDQPQHF. For the CDR3, the DNA is TGTGCCAGCAGCATAAGCCAGTTAGGGGATCAGCCCCAGCATTTT.